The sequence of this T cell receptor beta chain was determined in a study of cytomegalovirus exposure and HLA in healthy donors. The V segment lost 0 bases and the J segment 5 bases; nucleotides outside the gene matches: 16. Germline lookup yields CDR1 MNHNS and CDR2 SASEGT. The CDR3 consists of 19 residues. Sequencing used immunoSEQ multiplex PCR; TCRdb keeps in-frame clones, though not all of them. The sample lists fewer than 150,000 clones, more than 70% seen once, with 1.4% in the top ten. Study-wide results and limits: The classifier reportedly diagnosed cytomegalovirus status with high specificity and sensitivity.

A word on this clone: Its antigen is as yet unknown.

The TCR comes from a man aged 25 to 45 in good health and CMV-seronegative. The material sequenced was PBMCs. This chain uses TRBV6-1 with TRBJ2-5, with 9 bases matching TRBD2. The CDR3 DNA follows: TGTGCCAGCAGTGAAGCCGGGTGGGTAGGCGGGAGGGCCGGGGAGACCCAGTACTTC. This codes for CASSEAGWVGGRAGETQYF.